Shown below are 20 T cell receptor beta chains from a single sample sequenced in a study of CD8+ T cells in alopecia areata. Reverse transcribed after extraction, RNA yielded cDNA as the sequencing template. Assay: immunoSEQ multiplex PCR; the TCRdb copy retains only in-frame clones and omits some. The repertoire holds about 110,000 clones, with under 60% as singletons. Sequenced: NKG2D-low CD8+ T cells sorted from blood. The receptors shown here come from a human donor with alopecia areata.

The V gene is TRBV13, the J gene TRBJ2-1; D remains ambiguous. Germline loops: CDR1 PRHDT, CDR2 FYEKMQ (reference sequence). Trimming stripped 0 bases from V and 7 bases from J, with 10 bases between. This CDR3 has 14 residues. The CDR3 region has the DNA TGTGCCAGCAGCTTAGGCGCTGTAACGAATGAGCAGTTCTTC. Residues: CASSLGAVTNEQFF.

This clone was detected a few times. The CDR3 DNA follows: TGTGCCAGCAGAATATATCAGGGAAGCACAGATACGCAGTATTTT. Amino acids: CASRIYQGSTDTQYF. The chain recombines TRBV28 with TRBJ2-3; D is possibly TRBD1 (5 bases). This CDR3 is 15 amino acids long. The germline CDR1 and CDR2 sequences are MDHEN and SYDVKM. Trimming left V 6 bases short and J 0 bases short, with 13 bases between. Variable domain in full (rest from reference TRBV28 and TRBJ2-3): DVKVTQSSRYLVKRTGEKVFLECVQDMDHENMFWYRQDPGLGLRLIYFSYDVKMKEKGDIPEGYSVSREKKERFSLILESASTNQTSMYLCASRIYQGSTDTQYFGPGTRLTVL.

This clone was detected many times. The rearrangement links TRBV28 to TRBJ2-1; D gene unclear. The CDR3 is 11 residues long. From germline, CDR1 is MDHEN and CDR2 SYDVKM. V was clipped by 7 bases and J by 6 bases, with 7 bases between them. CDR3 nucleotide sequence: TGTGCCAGCACAGATACCAATGAGCAGTTCTTC. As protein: CASTDTNEQFF.

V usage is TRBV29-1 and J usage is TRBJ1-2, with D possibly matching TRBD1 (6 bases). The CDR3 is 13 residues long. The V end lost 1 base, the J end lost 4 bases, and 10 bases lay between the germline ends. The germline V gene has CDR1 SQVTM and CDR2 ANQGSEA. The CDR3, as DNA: TGCAGCGTTGAAGGGGTAGGGGGCTATGGCTACACCTTC. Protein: CSVEGVGGYGYTF.

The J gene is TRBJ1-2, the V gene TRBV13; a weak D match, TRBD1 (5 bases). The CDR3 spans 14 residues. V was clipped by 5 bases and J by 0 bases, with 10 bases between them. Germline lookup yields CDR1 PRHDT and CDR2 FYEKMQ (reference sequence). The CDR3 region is CASSTGDPNYGYTF. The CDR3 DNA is TGTGCCAGCAGCACGGGGGATCCTAACTATGGCTACACCTTC.

Here the CDR3 DNA reads TGTGCCAGCAGTTTAGTTGCGGGCCCCACCGGGGAGCTGTTTTTT. Its translation: CASSLVAGPTGELFF. V and J are TRBV27 and TRBJ2-2; possible D gene TRBD2, 5 bases. Germline CDR1 MNHEY, CDR2 SMNVEV (reference sequence). V dropped 2 bases and J dropped 4 bases, with 11 bases sitting between them. The CDR3 consists of 15 residues.

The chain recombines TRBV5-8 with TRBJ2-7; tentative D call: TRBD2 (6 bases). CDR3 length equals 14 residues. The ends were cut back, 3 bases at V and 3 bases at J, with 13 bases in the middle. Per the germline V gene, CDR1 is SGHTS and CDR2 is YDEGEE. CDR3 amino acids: CASSSRTGDYEQYF. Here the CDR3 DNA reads TGTGCCAGCAGCTCCCGGACGGGAGACTACGAGCAGTACTTC.

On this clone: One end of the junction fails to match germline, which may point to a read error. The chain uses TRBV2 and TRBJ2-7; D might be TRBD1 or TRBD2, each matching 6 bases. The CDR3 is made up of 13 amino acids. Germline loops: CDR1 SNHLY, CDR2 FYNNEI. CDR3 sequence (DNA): TGTGCCAGCCGGGGGCTGAGCTCCTACGGGCAGTACTTC. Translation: CASRGLSSYGQYF.

DNA for the CDR3: TGTGCCAGCACCCCGGGACCTAACACAGATACGCAGTATTTT. Its translation: CASTPGPNTDTQYF. The chain is built from TRBV18 and TRBJ2-3, with D perhaps matching TRBD1 or TRBD2 (5 bases each). The CDR3 spans 14 residues. With 8 bases removed from V and 2 bases from J, the gap between germline ends came to 14 bases. The germline V gene encodes CDR1 KGHSH and CDR2 LQKENI.

The chain's CDR3 is CASSNSQGGETQYF. DNA of the CDR3: TGTGCCAGCAGCAATTCCCAAGGAGGGGAGACCCAGTACTTC. V and J are TRBV13 and TRBJ2-5, with D possibly being TRBD2 (6 bases). Trimming removed 5 bases at V and 5 bases at J, with 15 bases between. Germline V CDR1 and CDR2: PRHDT, FYEKMQ (reference sequence). The CDR3 totals 14 residues. Filled out from reference TRBV13 and TRBJ2-5, the complete variable domain reads AAGVIQSPRHLIKEKRETATLKCYPIPRHDTVYWYQQGPGQDPQFLISFYEKMQSDKGSIPDRFSAQQFSDYHSELNMSSLELGDSALYFCASSNSQGGETQYFGPGTRLLVL.

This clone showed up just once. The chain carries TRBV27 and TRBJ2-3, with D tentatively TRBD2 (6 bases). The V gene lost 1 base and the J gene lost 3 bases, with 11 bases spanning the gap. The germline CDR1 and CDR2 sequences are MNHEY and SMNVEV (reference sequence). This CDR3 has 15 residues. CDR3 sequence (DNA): TGTGCCAGCAGTTTATGGAGGGCCGGTACAGATACGCAGTATTTT. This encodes CASSLWRAGTDTQYF.

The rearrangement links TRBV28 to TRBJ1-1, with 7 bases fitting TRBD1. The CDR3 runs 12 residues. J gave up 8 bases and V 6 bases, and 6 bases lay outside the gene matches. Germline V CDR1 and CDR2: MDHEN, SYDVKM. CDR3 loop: CASRRDSPEAFF. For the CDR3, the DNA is TGTGCCAGCAGGCGGGACAGCCCCGAAGCTTTCTTT.

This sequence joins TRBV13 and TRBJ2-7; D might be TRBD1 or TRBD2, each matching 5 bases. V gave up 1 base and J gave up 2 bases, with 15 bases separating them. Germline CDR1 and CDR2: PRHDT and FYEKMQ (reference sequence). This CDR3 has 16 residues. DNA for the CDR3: TGTGCCAGCAGCTTAGATGATAGCCGGGACCCCTACGAGCAGTACTTC. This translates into CASSLDDSRDPYEQYF.

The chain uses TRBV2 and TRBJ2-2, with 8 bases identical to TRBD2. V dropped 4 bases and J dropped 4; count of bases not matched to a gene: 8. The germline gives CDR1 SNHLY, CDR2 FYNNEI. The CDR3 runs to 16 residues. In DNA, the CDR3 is TGTGCCAGCAGTGTCGGACGGGAGGGCCTCACCGGGGAGCTGTTTTTT. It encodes CASSVGREGLTGELFF.

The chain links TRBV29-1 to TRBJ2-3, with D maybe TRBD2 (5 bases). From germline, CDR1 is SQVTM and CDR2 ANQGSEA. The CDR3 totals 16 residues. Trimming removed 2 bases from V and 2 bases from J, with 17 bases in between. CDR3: CSVEFAEGRVTDTQYF. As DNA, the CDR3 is TGCAGCGTTGAATTTGCCGAGGGCCGGGTCACAGATACGCAGTATTTT.

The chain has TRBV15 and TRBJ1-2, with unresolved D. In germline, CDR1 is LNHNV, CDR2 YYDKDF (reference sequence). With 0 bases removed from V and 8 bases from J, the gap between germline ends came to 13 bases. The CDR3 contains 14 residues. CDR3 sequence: CATSRDSGPRGYTF. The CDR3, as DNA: TGTGCCACCAGCAGAGATTCCGGCCCGCGCGGCTACACCTTC.

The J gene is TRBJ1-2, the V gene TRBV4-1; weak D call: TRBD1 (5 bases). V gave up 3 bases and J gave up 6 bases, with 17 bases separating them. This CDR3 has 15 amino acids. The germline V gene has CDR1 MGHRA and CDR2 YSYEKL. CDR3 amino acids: CASSHVSGAGDGYTF. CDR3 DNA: TGCGCCAGCAGCCACGTGAGTGGGGCTGGGGATGGCTACACCTTC.

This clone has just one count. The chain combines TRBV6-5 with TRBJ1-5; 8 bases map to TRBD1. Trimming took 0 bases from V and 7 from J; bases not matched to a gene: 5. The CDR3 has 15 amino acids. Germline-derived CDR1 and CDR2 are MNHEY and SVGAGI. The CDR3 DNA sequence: TGTGCCAGCAGTTACTCGGTAGACAGGGGCCAGCCCCAGCATTTT. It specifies CASSYSVDRGQPQHF.

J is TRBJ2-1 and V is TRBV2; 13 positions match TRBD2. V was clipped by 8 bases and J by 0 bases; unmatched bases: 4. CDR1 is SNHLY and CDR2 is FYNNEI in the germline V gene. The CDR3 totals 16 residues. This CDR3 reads CASRGLAGPSYNEQFF. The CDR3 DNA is TGTGCCAGCCGGGGACTAGCGGGACCCTCCTACAATGAGCAGTTCTTC.

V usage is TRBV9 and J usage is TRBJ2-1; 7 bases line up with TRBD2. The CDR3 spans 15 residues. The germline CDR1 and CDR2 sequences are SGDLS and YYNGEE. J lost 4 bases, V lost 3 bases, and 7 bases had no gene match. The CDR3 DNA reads TGTGCCAGCAGCGGGGCTAGCGGATGGTACAATGAGCAGTTCTTC. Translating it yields CASSGASGWYNEQFF.